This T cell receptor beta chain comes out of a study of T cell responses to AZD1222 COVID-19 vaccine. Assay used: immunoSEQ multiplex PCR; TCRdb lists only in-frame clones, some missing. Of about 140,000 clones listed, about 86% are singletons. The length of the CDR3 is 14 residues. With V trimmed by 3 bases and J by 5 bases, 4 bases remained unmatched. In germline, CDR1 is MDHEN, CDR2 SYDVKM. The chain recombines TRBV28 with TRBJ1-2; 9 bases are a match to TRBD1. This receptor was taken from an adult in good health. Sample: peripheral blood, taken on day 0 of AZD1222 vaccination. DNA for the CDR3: TGTGCCAGCAGTTTCTTACAGGGGGCTTATGGCTACACCTTC. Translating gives CASSFLQGAYGYTF.